This passage covers 10 T cell receptor beta chains from one sample sequenced in a study of Graves' ophthalmopathy and Graves' hyperthyroidism. Investigators amplified TCR beta CDR3 regions from RNA transcripts. First-round RT-PCR with HTBI primers preceded a second-round multiplex PCR. One entry per CDR3 protein, called by TCRdb with MiXCR from the multiplex PCR reads. The data hold 1 million to 1.3 million distinct CDR3 sequences, with less than 45% observed a single time. Sequenced input: peripheral blood or thyroid tissue (not recorded which). The receptors shown here come from an adult man with Graves' hyperthyroidism.

As to this clonotype: It may be a read error: a sequence one base away is much more abundant. This chain joins TRBV5-1 and TRBJ1-2; 7 positions agree with TRBD1. The CDR3 totals 15 residues. Germline values: CDR1 SGHRS, CDR2 YFSETQ. The CDR3 is CASSSGTAPSYGHTF. For the CDR3, the DNA is TGTGCCAGCAGCTCTGGGACAGCCCCTAGCTATGGCCACACCTTC. Combining the CDR3 with reference TRBV5-1 and TRBJ1-2 gives the whole variable domain KAGVTQTPRYLIKTRGQQVTLSCSPISGHRSVSWYQQTPGQGLQFLFEYFSETQRNKGNFPGRFSGRQFSNSRSEMNVSTLELGDSALYLCASSSGTAPSYGHTFGSGTRLTVV.

CDR3 bases: TGTGCCAGCAGCTCAACAGCCGGGGATCAGGGCTACACCTTC. Translated, it gives CASSSTAGDQGYTF. The J gene is TRBJ1-2, the V gene TRBV7-9; D remains ambiguous. This CDR3 region has 14 residues. V was clipped by 4 bases and J by 8 bases, with 17 bases between them. Germline-derived CDR1 and CDR2 are SEHNR and FQNEAQ (reference sequence). Variable domain in full (rest from reference TRBV7-9 and TRBJ1-2): DTGVSQNPRHKITKRGQNVTFRCDPISEHNRLYWYRQTLGQGPEFLTYFQNEAQLEKSRLLSDRFSAERPKGSFSTLEIQRTEQGDSAMYLCASSSTAGDQGYTFGSGTRLTVV.

The V call is TRBV28, the J call TRBJ1-5, with TRBD1 as a possible D gene (6 bases). The V and J ends lost 10 bases and 4 bases respectively, with 11 bases between them. Germline CDR1 and CDR2: MDHEN and SYDVKM. CDR3 length: 12 amino acids. In nucleotides, the CDR3 is TGTGCCATACAGGGAGGGAATCAGCCCCAGCATTTT. Residues: CAIQGGNQPQHF.

The sample holds many counts of this clonotype. V gene TRBV12-3 or TRBV12-4 combines with J gene TRBJ1-2, with D possibly matching TRBD1 (6 bases). This CDR3 has 17 residues. Trimming removed 6 bases from V and 1 base from J, with 21 bases in between. The CDR3 DNA reads TGTGCCAGCAGCTCAGGGGTCCCGGTCGGGATTAACTATGGCTACACCTTC. This encodes CASSSGVPVGINYGYTF.

As concerns this clonotype: This may be a read error, as it is one base from a much larger clone. The chain couples TRBV9 to TRBJ2-5; D might be TRBD2 (5 bases). CDR1 SGDLS and CDR2 YYNGEE come from the germline V gene. This CDR3 has 9 residues. CDR3: CASRRAGRF. DNA of the CDR3: TGTGCCAGCAGACGGGCGGGTCGCTTC.

This clonotype was detected ten times or more. V gene TRBV7-3 combines with J gene TRBJ2-5; a weak D match, TRBD2 (6 bases). In germline, CDR1 is SGHTA, CDR2 FQGTGA. The CDR3 covers 14 residues. With 5 bases removed from V and 2 bases from J, the gap between germline ends came to 12 bases. DNA for the CDR3: TGTGCCAGCAGCCTGGATGCGGGACAAGAGACCCAGTACTTC. Protein sequence: CASSLDAGQETQYF.

This clonotype showed up many times. The V and J genes are TRBV6-5 and TRBJ1-2; D gene uncertain. The length of the CDR3 is 12 residues. With 5 bases removed from V and 4 bases from J, the gap between germline ends came to 8 bases. Germline V gene lookup returns CDR1 MNHEY and CDR2 SVGAGI. The CDR3 nucleotides read TGTGCCAGCAGTAAAGACTTCTATGGCTACACCTTC. This sequence encodes CASSKDFYGYTF.

This clonotype was picked up many times. The rearrangement links TRBV6-5 to TRBJ2-7; D is perhaps TRBD1 (5 bases). Trimming removed 6 bases from V and 3 bases from J, with 12 bases in between. This CDR3 is 13 amino acids long. Germline V gene sequence: CDR1 MNHEY, CDR2 SVGAGI. The CDR3 sequence is CASRTRQGYEQYF. DNA of the CDR3: TGTGCCAGCAGAACCCGTCAGGGCTACGAGCAGTACTTC.

There are many counts of this clonotype. The chain joins TRBV7-2 to TRBJ2-2; 8 nucleotides align to TRBD2. Germline assignment: CDR1 SGHTA and CDR2 FQGNSA. Trimming cost V 5 bases and J 7 bases; bases outside gene matches: 6. This CDR3 is built from 14 residues. The CDR3 DNA reads as TGTGCCAGCAGCCCGCGACTAGCGTACGGGGAGCTGTTTTTT. Encoded protein: CASSPRLAYGELFF.

This clonotype showed up just a few times. This sequence may be a read error, since a much larger clone differs from it by one base. The DNA for the CDR3 is TGTGCCAGCAGCACACTAAGCTCCTACGGGCAGTACTTC. Its protein product is CASSTLSSYGQYF. The chain is built from TRBV7-9 and TRBJ2-7, with D uncertain. Germline CDR1 and CDR2: SEHNR and FQNEAQ (reference sequence). The length of the CDR3 is 13 residues.